Each of the 29 T cell receptor beta chains below was sequenced from the same sample in a study of blood T cell repertoires in COVID-19. The data were produced by immunoSEQ multiplex PCR, yet TCRdb's version contains in-frame clones alone and is incomplete. The data contain under 85,000 clones, under 80% of them singletons. Material: peripheral blood. The source of these receptors is a woman aged 80 or older with active or convalescent COVID-19.

This chain connects TRBV7-8 to TRBJ2-6; 10 positions agree with TRBD1. The CDR3 consists of 18 residues. The V and J ends lost 0 bases and 0 bases, in that order; junction bases with no gene match: 2. Germline lookup yields CDR1 SGHVS and CDR2 FQNEAQ. CDR3 loop: CASSLAGQGSSGANVLTF. For the CDR3, the DNA is TGTGCCAGCAGCTTAGCGGGACAGGGGAGCTCTGGGGCCAACGTCCTGACTTTC.

V and J are TRBV3-1 (or the pseudogene TRBV3-2) and TRBJ2-2; TRBD2 is a possible D gene (6 bases). CDR1 and CDR2 (germline): LGHDT, YNNKEL (reference sequence). The ends were cut back, 6 bases at V and 4 bases at J, with 12 bases in the middle. The CDR3 runs 14 residues. The CDR3 spells CASSRDFLTGELFF. The CDR3 DNA follows: TGTGCCAGCAGTCGGGACTTCCTCACCGGGGAGCTGTTTTTT.

This rearrangement joins TRBV7-9 to TRBJ1-2, with D possibly matching TRBD1 (5 bases). V lost 4 bases to trimming and J lost 1 base, with 13 bases between them. Germline V gene lookup returns CDR1 SEHNR and CDR2 FQNEAQ (reference sequence). There are 15 residues in the CDR3. CDR3 sequence: CASSSTLTDNYGYTF. The CDR3 nucleotides read TGTGCCAGCAGCTCTACGCTGACAGATAACTATGGCTACACCTTC. The full variable domain, completed using reference TRBV7-9 and TRBJ1-2, is DTGVSQNPRHKITKRGQNVTFRCDPISEHNRLYWYRQTLGQGPEFLTYFQNEAQLEKSRLLSDRFSAERPKGSFSTLEIQRTEQGDSAMYLCASSSTLTDNYGYTFGSGTRLTVV.

The genes are TRBV7-9 and TRBJ1-5, with D maybe TRBD1 (5 bases). Trimming pared 3 bases from V and 6 bases from J, leaving 12 bases between. Germline V gene sequence: CDR1 SEHNR, CDR2 FQNEAQ (reference sequence). This CDR3 contains 14 residues. CDR3: CASSFSGGTQPQHF. The CDR3, as DNA: TGTGCCAGCAGCTTCTCGGGGGGGACTCAGCCCCAGCATTTT.

The rearrangement links TRBV5-1 to TRBJ2-7; 9 bases line up with TRBD1. Germline CDR1 is SGHRS and CDR2 is YFSETQ. V lost 6 bases, J lost 8 bases, and 12 bases stayed unmatched. This CDR3 contains 14 residues. The CDR3 DNA follows: TGCGCCAGCACACCAGGGGGACAGGGAGGACAGCAGTACTTC. It translates to CASTPGGQGGQQYF.

This rearrangement joins TRBV7-2 to TRBJ2-3; maybe TRBD2 (5 bases). The germline V gene has CDR1 SGHTA and CDR2 FQGNSA. The ends were cut back, 3 bases at V and 5 bases at J, with 12 bases in the middle. This CDR3 region has 14 residues. In DNA form, the CDR3 reads TGTGCCAGCAGCTTGGGCGGGTTCGGAGATACGCAGTATTTT. Translation: CASSLGGFGDTQYF.

V and J are TRBV6-1 and TRBJ1-1; D is uncertain. Trimming took off 3 bases at V and 1 base at J, with 9 bases between the two ends. The CDR3 spans 14 residues. Germline V gives CDR1 MNHNS, CDR2 SASEGT. CDR3 amino acids: CASSELGGNTEAFF. CDR3 bases: TGTGCCAGCAGTGAGTTGGGAGGGAACACTGAAGCTTTCTTT.

This sequence joins TRBV20-1 and TRBJ2-2; D is unresolved. This CDR3 has 9 amino acids. Germline loops: CDR1 DFQATT, CDR2 SNEGSKA (reference sequence). V was cut by 6 bases and J by 8 bases, with 4 bases left in between. The CDR3 protein is CSARGELFF. The CDR3 DNA sequence: TGCAGTGCCCGGGGGGAGCTGTTTTTT.

A few counts support this clone. This chain joins TRBV7-8 and TRBJ1-2; D possibly corresponds to TRBD1 (6 bases). Between the trimmed V and J ends, which lost 1 base and 0 bases, there was a span of 12 bases. The CDR3 has 16 amino acids. In germline, CDR1 is SGHVS, CDR2 FQNEAQ. The CDR3 protein is CASSLVAGEANYGYTF. Written as DNA, the CDR3 is TGTGCCAGCAGCTTAGTGGCAGGGGAAGCTAACTATGGCTACACCTTC.

V usage is TRBV3-1 (or the pseudogene TRBV3-2) and J usage is TRBJ1-2; 7 nucleotides line up with TRBD1. J was trimmed by 4 bases and V by 5 bases; bases with no gene match: 4. Germline lookup yields CDR1 LGHDT and CDR2 YNNKEL (reference sequence). The CDR3 loop spans 13 amino acids. In DNA, the CDR3 is TGTGCCAGCAGCTTTGGACAGGCCTATGGCTACACCTTC. Protein sequence: CASSFGQAYGYTF.

The chain recombines TRBV7-2 with TRBJ1-1; D call uncertain. Trimming removed 3 bases from V and 1 base from J, with 9 bases in between. CDR1 is SGHTA and CDR2 is FQGNSA in the germline V gene. CDR3 length equals 14 residues. CDR3 amino acids: CASSFGRENTEAFF. DNA for the CDR3: TGTGCCAGCAGCTTCGGACGGGAGAACACTGAAGCTTTCTTT.

The chain is built from TRBV11-3 and TRBJ2-2; no firm D call. Germline lookup yields CDR1 SGHNT and CDR2 YENEEA. The CDR3 is made up of 13 amino acids. Trimming stripped 2 bases from V and 1 base from J, with 2 bases between. CDR3 coding DNA: TGTGCCAGCAGCTTACTGAACACCGGGGAGCTGTTTTTT. This encodes CASSLLNTGELFF.

V gene TRBV7-2 combines with J gene TRBJ1-3; D call uncertain. Trimming took off 4 bases at V and 0 bases at J, with 10 bases between the two ends. The CDR3 runs 15 residues. CDR1 is SGHTA and CDR2 is FQGNSA in the germline V gene. The CDR3 region is CASSSTVFSGNTIYF. The CDR3, as DNA: TGTGCCAGCAGCTCTACAGTGTTCTCTGGAAACACCATATATTTT.

V gene TRBV5-1 combines with J gene TRBJ2-1; 7 bases fit TRBD1. Looked up from germline, CDR1 is SGHRS and CDR2 is YFSETQ. This CDR3 has 13 amino acids. The V gene end was trimmed by 4 bases and the J gene end by 7 bases; junction bases not matched to a gene: 5. CDR3 in amino acids: CASSRSRGNEQFF. CDR3 nucleotide sequence: TGCGCCAGCAGCCGTTCCAGGGGGAATGAGCAGTTCTTC.

V usage is TRBV6-1 and J usage is TRBJ1-6; 7 bases agree with TRBD1. Germline V gene lookup returns CDR1 MNHNS and CDR2 SASEGT. This CDR3 is built from 21 residues. After removal of 1 base from V and 7 bases from J, the junction contained 22 bases not matched to a gene. The CDR3 is CASSEVSMMIEGAVGNSPLHF. The CDR3 DNA is TGTGCCAGCAGTGAAGTCTCCATGATGATTGAGGGGGCGGTAGGGAATTCACCCCTCCACTTT.

The J gene is TRBJ2-2, the V gene TRBV27; 16 nucleotides agree with TRBD2. This CDR3 spans 19 amino acids. CDR1 and CDR2 (germline): MNHEY, SMNVEV (reference sequence). V shed 3 bases, J shed 6 bases, and the junction held 10 bases outside the gene matches. The CDR3 DNA reads TGTGCCAGCAGTTTGGATCCGGGACTAGCGGGGGGGCCACCCGGGGAGCTGTTTTTT. Translated, it gives CASSLDPGLAGGPPGELFF.

V gene TRBV9 combines with J gene TRBJ1-6; 7 bases fit TRBD1. The CDR3 sequence is 16 residues long. Trimming took 3 bases from V and 10 from J; bases not matched to a gene: 13. The germline CDR1 and CDR2 sequences are SGDLS and YYNGEE. CDR3: CASSDSRDSVYSPLHF. The CDR3 DNA sequence: TGTGCCAGCAGCGATTCTCGGGACAGCGTTTACTCACCCCTCCACTTT.

The chain links TRBV25-1 to TRBJ1-3; D ambiguous. This CDR3 region has 18 residues. Germline lookup yields CDR1 MGHDK and CDR2 SYGVNS. The V end lost 0 bases, the J end lost 0 bases, and 15 bases lay between the germline ends. As DNA, the CDR3 is TGTGCCAGCAGTGAATATCCACGGCCAGGCCCCTCTGGAAACACCATATATTTT. Translating it yields CASSEYPRPGPSGNTIYF.

The rearrangement links TRBV7-6 to TRBJ2-3, with 14 bases identical to TRBD2. V was clipped by 3 bases and J by 7 bases; unmatched bases: 9. There are 17 residues in the CDR3. CDR1 SGHVS and CDR2 FNYEAQ come from the germline V gene. The CDR3 coding sequence is TGTGCCAGCAGCTTGGGAAGGACTAGCGGGGGGAGGAATACGCAGTATTTT. As protein: CASSLGRTSGGRNTQYF.

The chain carries TRBV7-9 and TRBJ2-7; unclear D gene. The V gene's germline CDR1 is SEHNR and CDR2 FQNEAQ (reference sequence). This CDR3 contains 13 residues. V was clipped by 5 bases and J by 3 bases, with 11 bases between them. CDR3 bases: TGTGCCAGCAGCCGACTTTCCCGCTACGAGCAGTACTTC. Encoded protein: CASSRLSRYEQYF.

V gene TRBV30 combines with J gene TRBJ2-1; 9 nucleotides agree with TRBD1. V gave up 0 bases and J gave up 9 bases; unmatched junction bases: 9. The CDR3 loop spans 15 amino acids. Germline CDR1 GTSNPN, CDR2 SVGIG (reference sequence). The CDR3 reads CAWSVTGGDPSEQFF. CDR3 nucleotide sequence: TGTGCCTGGAGTGTGACAGGGGGTGACCCCAGTGAGCAGTTCTTC.

This clone was seen a handful of times. This chain links TRBV25-1 with TRBJ1-2, with 8 positions matching TRBD1. The germline CDR1 and CDR2 sequences are MGHDK and SYGVNS. CDR3 length: 17 amino acids. V lost 3 bases, J lost 6 bases, and 15 bases stayed unmatched. This chain's CDR3 is CASSDPGQGGFIDGYTF. The CDR3 DNA reads TGTGCCAGCAGTGATCCCGGACAGGGCGGATTTATTGATGGCTACACCTTC.

This chain links TRBV29-1 with TRBJ1-1, with 11 bases lining up with TRBD1. Germline CDR1 reads SQVTM; CDR2 reads ANQGSEA. The CDR3 is 13 amino acids. V lost 7 bases and J lost 5; bases outside the gene matches: 6. For the CDR3, the DNA is TGCAGCGCCTACGGGACAGGGGGGACTGAAGCTTTCTTT. Translated, it gives CSAYGTGGTEAFF.

The V and J genes are TRBV6-5 and TRBJ1-3; possibly TRBD1 for D (6 bases). The CDR3 has 15 amino acids. The ends were cut back, 5 bases at V and 0 bases at J, with 11 bases in the middle. Germline V CDR1 and CDR2: MNHEY, SVGAGI. CDR3 sequence reads: CASSPDRNSGNTIYF. CDR3 sequence (DNA): TGTGCCAGCAGTCCGGACAGAAACTCTGGAAACACCATATATTTT.

This clone appeared a few times. This chain joins TRBV21-1 and TRBJ1-5. TRBV21-1 is a pseudogene locus. The length of the CDR3 is 12 residues. CDR3 loop: CASSGGDQPQHF. The CDR3, as DNA: TGTGCCAGCAGCGGCGGCGATCAGCCCCAGCATTTT.

V and J are TRBV2 and TRBJ2-5; D possibly corresponds to TRBD2 (6 bases). CDR1 and CDR2 from the germline V gene are SNHLY and FYNNEI. This CDR3 is 11 amino acids long. With 6 bases removed from V and 5 bases from J, the gap between germline ends came to 7 bases. The CDR3 sequence: CASSRGETQYF. CDR3 bases: TGTGCCAGCAGCCGGGGGGAGACCCAGTACTTC.

This clone occurred a few times. This chain uses TRBV6-6 with TRBJ2-5, with a possible D match to TRBD1 (6 bases). This CDR3 has 13 residues. The V gene's germline CDR1 is MNHNY and CDR2 SVGAGI (reference sequence). Trimming took 5 bases from V and 7 from J, leaving 14 bases between them. The CDR3 DNA reads TGTGCCAGCAGTACCGACAGGTTGGGGACCCAGTACTTC. This codes for CASSTDRLGTQYF.

CDR3 in amino acids: CASSMTANTEAFF. The CDR3 nucleotides are TGTGCCAGCAGCATGACAGCTAACACTGAAGCTTTCTTT. The genes are TRBV2 and TRBJ1-1; possibly TRBD1 for D (5 bases). Germline V gene sequence: CDR1 SNHLY, CDR2 FYNNEI. The CDR3 runs 13 residues. With 6 bases removed from V and 2 bases from J, the gap between germline ends came to 10 bases.

This clone occurred a few times. This chain joins TRBV20-1 and TRBJ1-1; 8 nucleotides agree with TRBD1. V gave up 3 bases and J gave up 3 bases; unmatched junction bases: 6. The CDR3 contains 14 residues. Germline V gene lookup returns CDR1 DFQATT and CDR2 SNEGSKA (reference sequence). CDR3: CSASQGAQDTEAFF. DNA of the CDR3: TGCAGTGCTAGTCAGGGGGCCCAGGACACTGAAGCTTTCTTT.